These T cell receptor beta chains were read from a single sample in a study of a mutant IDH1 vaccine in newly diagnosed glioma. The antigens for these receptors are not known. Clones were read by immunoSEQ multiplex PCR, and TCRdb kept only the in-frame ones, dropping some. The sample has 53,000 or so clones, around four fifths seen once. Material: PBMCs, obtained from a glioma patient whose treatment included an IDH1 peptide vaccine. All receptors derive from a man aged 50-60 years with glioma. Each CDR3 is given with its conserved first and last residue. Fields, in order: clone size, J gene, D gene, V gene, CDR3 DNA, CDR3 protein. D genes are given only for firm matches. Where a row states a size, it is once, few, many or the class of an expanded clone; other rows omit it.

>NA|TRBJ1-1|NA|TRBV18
TGTGCCAGCTCACCGACAGATCCTGGGGCGAACACTGAAGCTTTCTTT
CASSPTDPGANTEAFF
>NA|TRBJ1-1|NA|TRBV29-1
TGCAGCGTTGCCGGAGTTGGGGCTTTGGACACTGAAGCTTTCTTT
CSVAGVGALDTEAFF
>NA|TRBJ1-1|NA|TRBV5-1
TGCGCCAGCAGCTTGGGGGAGAGTGGGAACACTGAAGCTTTCTTT
CASSLGESGNTEAFF
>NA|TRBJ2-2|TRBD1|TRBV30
TGTGCCTGGAGGCTAACAGGGGGCACCGGGGAGCTGTTTTTT
CAWRLTGGTGELFF
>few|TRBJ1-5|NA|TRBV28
TGTGCCAGCAGTCTACAGGGTTGGAAGCATTTT
CASSLQGWKHF
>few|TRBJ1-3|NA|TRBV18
TGTGCCAGCTCACCGACACGTTATAAGACCATATATTTT
CASSPTRYKTIYF
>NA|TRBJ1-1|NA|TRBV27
TGTGCCAGCAGTTTATCAGGGACCGTGAGGACTGAAGCTTTCTTT
CASSLSGTVRTEAFF
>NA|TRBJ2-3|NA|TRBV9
TGTGCCAGCAGCGCACTCCTAGCAGGGACCACAGATACGCAGTATTTT
CASSALLAGTTDTQYF
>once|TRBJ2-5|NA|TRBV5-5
TGTGCCAGCAGCTTGGGCCCCTCCGAGGAGACCCAGTACTTC
CASSLGPSEETQYF
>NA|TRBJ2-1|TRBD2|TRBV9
TGTGCCAGCAGCGTAGCATTTCGGGAGGACGATGAGCAGTTCTTC
CASSVAFREDDEQFF
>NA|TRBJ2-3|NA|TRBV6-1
TGTGCCAGCAGTGGGGGGAAGGGAGATACGCAGTATTTT
CASSGGKGDTQYF
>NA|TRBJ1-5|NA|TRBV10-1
TGCGCCAGCAGTGACGAAATACAGGACAACCGCAATCAGCCCCAGCATTTT
CASSDEIQDNRNQPQHF
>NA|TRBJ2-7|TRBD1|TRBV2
TGTGCCAGCAGCAGACAGGGGGCGGGTGAGCAGTACTTC
CASSRQGAGEQYF
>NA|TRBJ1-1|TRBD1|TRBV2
TGTGCCAGCAGTCCTGACAGGGGTTACGCTGAAGCTTTCTTT
CASSPDRGYAEAFF
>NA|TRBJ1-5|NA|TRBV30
TGTGCCTGGAGTGTAGGGACCACCATCTTCCTGACGGGGCAAAATAGCAATCAGCCCCAGCATTTT
CAWSVGTTIFLTGQNSNQPQHF
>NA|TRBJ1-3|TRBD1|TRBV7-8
TGTGCCAGCAGCTTAGAGGACAGGGTAGTTTCTGGAAACACCATATATTTT
CASSLEDRVVSGNTIYF
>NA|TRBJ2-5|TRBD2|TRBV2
TGTGCCAGCTTAAGCTTTGAGCGGGGGATCCAAGAGACCCAGTACTTC
CASLSFERGIQETQYF
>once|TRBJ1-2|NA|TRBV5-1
TGCGCCAGCAGCTTGGCCGCGGGCCCCGCTAACTATGGCTACACCTTC
CASSLAAGPANYGYTF
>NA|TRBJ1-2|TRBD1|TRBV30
TGTGCCTGGAGTCCTCGTGGGCGACAGGGCGGTTCATGCACCTTC
CAWSPRGRQGGSCTF
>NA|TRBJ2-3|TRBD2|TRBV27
TGTGCCAGCAGTTTCCGCTCGACTAGCGATACGCAGTATTTT
CASSFRSTSDTQYF
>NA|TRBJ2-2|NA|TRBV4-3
TGCGCCAGCAGCCAGGGTTACGCGAACACCGGGGAGCTGTTTTTT
CASSQGYANTGELFF
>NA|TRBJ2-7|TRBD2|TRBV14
TGTGCCAGCAGCCAACTTACTAGCGGGGCCGAGCAGTACTTC
CASSQLTSGAEQYF
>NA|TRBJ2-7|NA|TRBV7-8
TGTGCCAGCAGCTTAGAAAGACAGACCTACGAGCAGTACTTC
CASSLERQTYEQYF
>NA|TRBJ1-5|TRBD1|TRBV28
TGTGCCAGCAGTTTGGGACAGGGGGCACATCAGCCCCAGCATTTT
CASSLGQGAHQPQHF
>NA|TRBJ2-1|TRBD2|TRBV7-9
TGTGCCAGCAGCTTAGCGGCCCCAACTAGCGGGGGTTACAATGAGCAGTTCTTC
CASSLAAPTSGGYNEQFF
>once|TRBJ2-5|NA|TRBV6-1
TGTGCCAGCAGTGCAACCTTCAGTTTTCAAGAGACCCAGTACTTC
CASSATFSFQETQYF
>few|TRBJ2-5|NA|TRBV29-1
TGCAGCGTTGATAGAGGGGTTGAAGAGACCCAGTACTTC
CSVDRGVEETQYF
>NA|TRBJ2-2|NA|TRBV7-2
TGTGCCAGCAGCTTAGCGGGGGGGCCTTTCGGGGAGCTGTTTTTT
CASSLAGGPFGELFF
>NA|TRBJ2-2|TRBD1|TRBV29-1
TGCAGCGTTCATGGACAGGTGAACACCGGGGAGCTGTTTTTT
CSVHGQVNTGELFF
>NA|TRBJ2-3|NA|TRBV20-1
TGCAGTGCTTATGAGCGCAATACGCAGTATTTT
CSAYERNTQYF
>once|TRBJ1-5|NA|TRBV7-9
TGTGCCAGCAGCTTAGTCACGGAAGGGAATCAGCCCCAGCATTTT
CASSLVTEGNQPQHF
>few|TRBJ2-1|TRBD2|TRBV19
TGTGCCAGTAGTAGGACTAGCGGGATGGGGCCCTACAATGAGCAGTTCTTC
CASSRTSGMGPYNEQFF
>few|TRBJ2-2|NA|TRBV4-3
TGCGCCAGCAGCCAAGGGCGGAACACCGGGGAGCTGTTTTTT
CASSQGRNTGELFF
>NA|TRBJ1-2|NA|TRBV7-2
TGTGCCAGCAGCTCAACCCCGGGGGGCCTTTATGGCTACACCTTC
CASSSTPGGLYGYTF
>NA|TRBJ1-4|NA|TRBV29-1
TGCAGCGTCCGAAGGGACGATGAAAAACTGTTTTTT
CSVRRDDEKLFF
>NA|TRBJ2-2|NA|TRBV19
TGTGCCAGTAGTATACGGCCGGGAGTGTACACCGGGGAGCTGTTTTTT
CASSIRPGVYTGELFF
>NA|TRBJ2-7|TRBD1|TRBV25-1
TGTGCCAGCAGACCCCCAGGGACAGGGGGCAGGGAGCAGTACTTC
CASRPPGTGGREQYF
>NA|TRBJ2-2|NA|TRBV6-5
TGTGCCAGCACAAGGGGATCAGGAAACACCGGGGAGCTGTTTTTT
CASTRGSGNTGELFF
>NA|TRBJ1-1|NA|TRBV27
TGTGCCAGCAGTTTCGCAGGGAACACTGAAGCTTTCTTT
CASSFAGNTEAFF
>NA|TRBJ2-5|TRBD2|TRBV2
TGTGCCAGCAGACCGGGACTAGCGGGGGGGTACCAAGAGACCCAGTACTTC
CASRPGLAGGYQETQYF